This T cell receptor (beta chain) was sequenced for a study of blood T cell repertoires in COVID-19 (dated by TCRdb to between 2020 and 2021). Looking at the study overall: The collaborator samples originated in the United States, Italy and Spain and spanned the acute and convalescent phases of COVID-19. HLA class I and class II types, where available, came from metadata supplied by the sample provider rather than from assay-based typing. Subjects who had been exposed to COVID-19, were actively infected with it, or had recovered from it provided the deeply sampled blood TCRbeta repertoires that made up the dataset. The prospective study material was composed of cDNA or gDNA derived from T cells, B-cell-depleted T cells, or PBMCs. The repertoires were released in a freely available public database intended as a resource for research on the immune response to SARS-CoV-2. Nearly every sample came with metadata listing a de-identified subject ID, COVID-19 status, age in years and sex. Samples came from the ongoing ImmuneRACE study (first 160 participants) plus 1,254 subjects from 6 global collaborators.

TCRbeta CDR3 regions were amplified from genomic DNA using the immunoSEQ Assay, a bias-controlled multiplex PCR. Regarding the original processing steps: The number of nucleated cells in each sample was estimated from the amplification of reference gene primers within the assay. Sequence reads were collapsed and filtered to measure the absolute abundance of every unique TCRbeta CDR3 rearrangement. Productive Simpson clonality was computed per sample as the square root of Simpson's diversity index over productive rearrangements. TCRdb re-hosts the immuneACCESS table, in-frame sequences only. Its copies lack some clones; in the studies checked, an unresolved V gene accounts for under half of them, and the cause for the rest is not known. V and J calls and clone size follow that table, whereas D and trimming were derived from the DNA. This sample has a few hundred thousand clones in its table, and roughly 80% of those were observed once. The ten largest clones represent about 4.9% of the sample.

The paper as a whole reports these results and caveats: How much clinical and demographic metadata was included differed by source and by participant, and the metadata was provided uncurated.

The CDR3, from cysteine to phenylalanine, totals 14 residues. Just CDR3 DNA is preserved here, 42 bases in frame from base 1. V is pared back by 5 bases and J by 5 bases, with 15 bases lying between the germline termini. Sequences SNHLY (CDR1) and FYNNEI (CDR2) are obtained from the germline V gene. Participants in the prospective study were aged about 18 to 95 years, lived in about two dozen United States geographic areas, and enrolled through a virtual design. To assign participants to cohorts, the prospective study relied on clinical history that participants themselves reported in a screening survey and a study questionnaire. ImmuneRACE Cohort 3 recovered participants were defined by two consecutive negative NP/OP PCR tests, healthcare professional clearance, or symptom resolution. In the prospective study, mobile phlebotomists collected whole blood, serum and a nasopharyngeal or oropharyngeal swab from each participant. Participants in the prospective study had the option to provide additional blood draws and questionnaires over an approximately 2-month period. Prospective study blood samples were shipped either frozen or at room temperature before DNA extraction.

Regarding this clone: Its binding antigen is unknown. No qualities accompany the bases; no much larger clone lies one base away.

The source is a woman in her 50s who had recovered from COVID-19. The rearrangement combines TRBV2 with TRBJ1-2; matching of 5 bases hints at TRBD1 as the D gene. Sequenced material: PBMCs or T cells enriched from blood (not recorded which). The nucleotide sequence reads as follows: TGTGCCAGCAGTAAACTTCAGGGTTCGTATGGCTACACCTTC. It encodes CASSKLQGSYGYTF.